Shown below are 28 T cell receptor beta chains from a single sample sequenced in a study of shared clonotypes between healthy human individuals. The data were produced by immunoSEQ multiplex PCR, yet TCRdb's version contains in-frame clones alone and is incomplete. The sample has around 2,000,000 clones, roughly 95% seen once. It was CD45RO-negative cells, positively selected for CCR7, that made up naive CD8 cells, with terminally differentiated effector memory CD45RA+ cells excluded. Material: naive CD8+ T cells sorted from blood. These receptors came from a man between 18 and 35 years old in good health.

V usage is TRBV27 and J usage is TRBJ2-1, with D perhaps given as TRBD1 or TRBD2 (5 bases each). Trimming took 5 bases from V and 1 from J, leaving 12 bases between them. Germline V CDR1 and CDR2: MNHEY, SMNVEV (reference sequence). The CDR3 has 15 amino acids. The chain's CDR3 is CASSLRDGSYNEQFF. CDR3 DNA: TGTGCCAGCAGTCTCCGGGACGGATCCTACAATGAGCAGTTCTTC.

This clone was observed a few times. In nucleotides, the CDR3 is TGTGCCACACAACTCTCCTACAATGAGCAGTTCTTC. Translating gives CATQLSYNEQFF. The chain is built from TRBV7-9 and TRBJ2-1, with D uncertain. CDR1 is SEHNR and CDR2 is FQNEAQ in the germline V gene (reference sequence). Trimming shortened V by 10 bases and J by 0 bases, and 7 bases separated the two germline ends. CDR3 size: 12 residues.

The chain joins TRBV7-3 to TRBJ2-5, with 10 bases that match TRBD1. Trimming removed 5 bases from V and 4 bases from J; junction bases left unmatched: 10. Germline V gives CDR1 SGHTA, CDR2 FQGTGA. There are 16 residues in the CDR3. The CDR3 loop reads CASSKYGTGARETQYF. Written as DNA, the CDR3 is TGTGCCAGCAGCAAATACGGGACAGGGGCCAGAGAGACCCAGTACTTC.

The chain carries TRBV19 and TRBJ2-7; D is possibly TRBD1 (6 bases). CDR3 size: 15 residues. V shed 5 bases and J shed 0 bases, with 14 bases lying between them. Germline V gives CDR1 LNHDA, CDR2 SQIVND (reference sequence). The CDR3 DNA is TGTGCCAGTAGTCGGGACCGGGACAACTCCTACGAGCAGTACTTC. Protein sequence: CASSRDRDNSYEQYF.

This rearrangement joins TRBV10-3 to TRBJ2-1, with D tentatively TRBD2 (6 bases). V was shortened by 4 bases and J by 7 bases, with 23 bases between the two germline ends. Germline values: CDR1 ENHRY, CDR2 SYGVKD. This CDR3 spans 17 amino acids. The CDR3 coding sequence is TGTGCCATCAGTGGATTGGGTGTCGCGGGGCTGGTGAATGAGCAGTTCTTC. It specifies CAISGLGVAGLVNEQFF.

As concerns this clone: Other DNA sequences in the same sample also yield this CDR3. In DNA, the CDR3 is TGTGCCAGCAGTTTAACGGGCTCGGCCTACGAGCAGTACTTC. Protein sequence: CASSLTGSAYEQYF. The chain recombines TRBV27 with TRBJ2-7; D ambiguous. With 2 bases removed from V and 2 bases from J, the gap between germline ends came to 10 bases. This CDR3 comprises 14 residues. Germline V gene data show CDR1 as MNHEY and CDR2 as SMNVEV (reference sequence).

The chain carries TRBV4-3 and TRBJ1-1; D is possibly TRBD1 (5 bases). The CDR3 runs to 17 residues. CDR1 and CDR2 (germline): LGHNA, YSLEER. Trimming took off 1 base at V and 0 bases at J, with 15 bases between the two ends. CDR3 nucleotides: TGCGCCAGCAGCCAAGTCTATACAGGCGGAGTGAACACTGAAGCTTTCTTT. It codes for CASSQVYTGGVNTEAFF.

The J gene is TRBJ2-3, the V gene TRBV9, with 7 bases fitting TRBD2. Germline CDR1 SGDLS, CDR2 YYNGEE. Trimming at V came to 3 bases and at J to 0 bases, leaving 7 bases not matched to a gene. The CDR3 loop spans 16 amino acids. For the CDR3, the DNA is TGTGCCAGCAGCGGAAAAGCGGGGATTAGCACAGATACGCAGTATTTT. Translating gives CASSGKAGISTDTQYF. The full variable domain, its missing parts supplied by reference TRBV9 and TRBJ2-3, is DSGVTQTPKHLITATGQRVTLRCSPRSGDLSVYWYQQSLDQGLQFLIQYYNGEERAKGNILERFSAQQFPDLHSELNLSSLELGDSALYFCASSGKAGISTDTQYFGPGTRLTVL.

The genes are TRBV11-2 and TRBJ1-2, with 9 bases matching TRBD1. The CDR3 consists of 13 residues. Looked up from germline, CDR1 is SGHAT and CDR2 is FQNNGV. Trimming cost V 8 bases and J 4 bases; bases outside gene matches: 5. The CDR3 DNA is TGTGCCAGCCGACAGGGGGGAAGCTATGGCTACACCTTC. Amino acids: CASRQGGSYGYTF. Drawing the rest from reference TRBV11-2 and TRBJ1-2, the complete variable domain is EAGVAQSPRYKIIEKRQSVAFWCNPISGHATLYWYQQILGQGPKLLIQFQNNGVVDDSQLPKDRFSAERLKGVDSTLKIQPAKLEDSAVYLCASRQGGSYGYTFGSGTRLTVV.

The J gene is TRBJ1-4, the V gene TRBV30; 9 bases line up with TRBD1. CDR1 and CDR2 from the germline V gene are GTSNPN and SVGIG (reference sequence). After removal of 3 bases from V and 4 bases from J, the junction contained 6 bases not matched to a gene. The CDR3 runs to 15 residues. The CDR3 coding sequence is TGTGCCTGGAGCACGCCGGGACAGGGTAATGAAAAACTGTTTTTT. It specifies CAWSTPGQGNEKLFF.

The gene calls are TRBV7-6 and TRBJ2-3; 10 nucleotides align to TRBD2. This CDR3 region has 17 residues. CDR1 is SGHVS, CDR2 FNYEAQ, per germline. V gave up 2 bases and J gave up 7 bases; unmatched junction bases: 12. This chain's CDR3 is CASSLTASGSVINTQYF. CDR3 coding DNA: TGTGCCAGCAGCTTAACGGCTAGCGGGAGTGTCATAAATACGCAGTATTTT.

The rearrangement uses TRBV11-2 and TRBJ2-1; no clear D gene. The ends were cut back, 0 bases at V and 4 bases at J, with 7 bases in the middle. The CDR3 has 14 residues. Germline assignment: CDR1 SGHAT and CDR2 FQNNGV. CDR3 sequence reads: CASSLDPWYNEQFF. CDR3 coding DNA: TGTGCCAGCAGCTTAGACCCCTGGTACAATGAGCAGTTCTTC.

This clone came up once. This rearrangement joins TRBV2 to TRBJ2-5, with TRBD1 identical over 8 bases. Trimming took 7 bases from V and 3 from J; bases not matched to a gene: 4. Germline-derived CDR1 and CDR2 are SNHLY and FYNNEI. The CDR3 extends over 13 amino acids. CDR3 region: CASMEQGEETQYF. As DNA, the CDR3 is TGTGCCAGCATGGAACAGGGGGAAGAGACCCAGTACTTC.

Comments on this clone: The sample carries other DNA sequences with the same CDR3. CDR3 amino acids: CASSSDRPYGYTF. The CDR3 coding sequence is TGTGCCAGCAGCTCCGACAGGCCCTATGGCTACACCTTC. This chain joins TRBV5-4 and TRBJ1-2; D is possibly TRBD1 (6 bases). The V end was cut by 3 bases, the J end by 4 bases, with 10 bases between. Germline CDR1 is SGHNT and CDR2 is YYREEE (reference sequence). The CDR3 is 13 residues long.

This rearrangement joins TRBV19 to TRBJ1-3; D is possibly TRBD1 (5 bases). CDR1 is LNHDA and CDR2 is SQIVND in the germline V gene (reference sequence). This CDR3 comprises 13 residues. The CDR3 is CGADGGAGNTIYF. CDR3 bases: TGTGGCGCTGATGGGGGAGCTGGAAACACCATATATTTT.

The chain joins TRBV28 to TRBJ2-7; D unclear. The CDR3 consists of 12 residues. Germline V gene data show CDR1 as MDHEN and CDR2 as SYDVKM. With 6 bases removed from V and 5 bases from J, the gap between germline ends came to 11 bases. CDR3 nucleotides: TGTGCCAGCAGCGGACCGGCCAACGAGCAGTACTTC. This encodes CASSGPANEQYF.

The V call is TRBV11-2, the J call TRBJ2-1; 8 bases fit TRBD2. Trimming took 5 bases from V and 1 from J; bases not matched to a gene: 4. Germline-derived CDR1 and CDR2 are SGHAT and FQNNGV. The CDR3 runs to 15 residues. CDR3 coding DNA: TGTGCCAGCAGCAGGACTAGCAGTTCCTACAATGAGCAGTTCTTC. It translates to CASSRTSSSYNEQFF.

This rearrangement joins TRBV27 to TRBJ1-5; D perhaps matches TRBD1 (5 bases). The CDR3 is made up of 14 amino acids. Germline V gene sequence: CDR1 MNHEY, CDR2 SMNVEV (reference sequence). V was shortened by 6 bases and J by 6 bases, with 15 bases between the two germline ends. CDR3 DNA: TGTGCCAGCAGCCTTGGGGGGATCTCTCAGCCCCAGCATTTT. Protein product: CASSLGGISQPQHF.

The chain couples TRBV9 to TRBJ2-2, with a tentative D call TRBD2 (5 bases). V lost 4 bases and J lost 3, with 10 bases in between. CDR1 is SGDLS and CDR2 is YYNGEE in the germline V gene. The CDR3 loop spans 14 amino acids. The chain's CDR3 is CASSQEGDTGELFF. In DNA, the CDR3 is TGTGCCAGCAGCCAAGAGGGAGACACCGGGGAGCTGTTTTTT.

This chain joins TRBV7-7 and TRBJ1-1; D is uncertain. This CDR3 is built from 13 residues. Germline V gene data show CDR1 as SSHAT and CDR2 as FNYEAQ (reference sequence). This CDR3 is CPKLRWARPEAFF. The DNA of the CDR3 is TGTCCAAAGCTTAGATGGGCTCGGCCCGAAGCTTTCTTT.

To note about this clone: The same CDR3 also results from other DNA sequences found in this sample. The rearrangement links TRBV28 to TRBJ1-5; D not resolved. V lost 3 bases and J 4 bases, leaving 4 bases between the germline ends. This CDR3 spans 12 amino acids. Germline-derived CDR1 and CDR2 are MDHEN and SYDVKM. The CDR3, as DNA: TGTGCCAGCAGTTTCGATAATCAGCCCCAGCATTTT. Translating it yields CASSFDNQPQHF.

The chain employs TRBV28 and TRBJ1-3; unclear D gene. Germline V gives CDR1 MDHEN, CDR2 SYDVKM. With 3 bases removed from V and 0 bases from J, the gap between germline ends came to 9 bases. The CDR3 totals 15 residues. The CDR3 reads CASSLNLASGNTIYF. DNA for the CDR3: TGTGCCAGCAGTTTGAACCTAGCCTCTGGAAACACCATATATTTT.

CDR3 DNA: TGTGCCAGCAGCTTTTCCCCCGGGGTTGCGAACACCGGGGAGCTGTTTTTT. Translated: CASSFSPGVANTGELFF. The gene calls are TRBV7-9 and TRBJ2-2, with TRBD2 as a possible D gene (5 bases). In germline, CDR1 is SEHNR, CDR2 FQNEAQ (reference sequence). V lost 3 bases and J 0 bases, leaving 14 bases between the germline ends. The length of the CDR3 is 17 residues.

The chain recombines TRBV11-2 with TRBJ2-1; a weak D match, TRBD2 (6 bases). Germline loops: CDR1 SGHAT, CDR2 FQNNGV. The CDR3 is 16 amino acids. V gave up 5 bases and J gave up 4 bases, with 18 bases separating them. CDR3 in DNA: TGTGCCAGCAGCCAAGGAGGGCTAGCGTTATACAATGAGCAGTTCTTC. It translates to CASSQGGLALYNEQFF.

This clone was counted once. This sequence joins TRBV4-3 and TRBJ2-4; TRBD2 matches at 12 bases. V lost 1 base to trimming and J lost 1 base; unmatched junction nucleotides: 2. The CDR3 runs 17 residues. The germline V gene has CDR1 LGHNA and CDR2 YSLEER. CDR3 sequence: CASSQGTSGEAKNIQYF. In nucleotides, the CDR3 is TGCGCCAGCAGCCAAGGGACTAGCGGGGAGGCCAAAAACATTCAGTACTTC.

The chain recombines TRBV4-3 with TRBJ2-1, with 7 bases lining up with TRBD2. V was clipped by 0 bases and J by 2 bases; unmatched bases: 4. The germline CDR1 and CDR2 sequences are LGHNA and YSLEER. The CDR3 runs 16 residues. The CDR3 nucleotides read TGCGCCAGCAGCCAAGACGTGAGCGGGACCTACAATGAGCAGTTCTTC. Protein: CASSQDVSGTYNEQFF.

This clone was seen only once. The chain is built from TRBV29-1 and TRBJ2-3, with D possibly matching TRBD2 (5 bases). V lost 5 bases and J lost 4, with 13 bases in between. The CDR3 totals 13 residues. CDR1 SQVTM and CDR2 ANQGSEA come from the germline V gene. CDR3 sequence reads: CSVWPLEADTQYF. The DNA of the CDR3 is TGCAGCGTTTGGCCACTAGAGGCAGATACGCAGTATTTT.

The chain couples TRBV7-9 to TRBJ2-3; D may be TRBD1 or TRBD2 (5 bases each). Germline V gene data show CDR1 as SEHNR and CDR2 as FQNEAQ (reference sequence). This CDR3 comprises 15 residues. The V gene lost 4 bases and the J gene lost 0 bases, with 11 bases spanning the gap. CDR3 DNA: TGTGCCAGCAGCTCCCTCGGGGACAGCACAGATACGCAGTATTTT. Translated: CASSSLGDSTDTQYF.